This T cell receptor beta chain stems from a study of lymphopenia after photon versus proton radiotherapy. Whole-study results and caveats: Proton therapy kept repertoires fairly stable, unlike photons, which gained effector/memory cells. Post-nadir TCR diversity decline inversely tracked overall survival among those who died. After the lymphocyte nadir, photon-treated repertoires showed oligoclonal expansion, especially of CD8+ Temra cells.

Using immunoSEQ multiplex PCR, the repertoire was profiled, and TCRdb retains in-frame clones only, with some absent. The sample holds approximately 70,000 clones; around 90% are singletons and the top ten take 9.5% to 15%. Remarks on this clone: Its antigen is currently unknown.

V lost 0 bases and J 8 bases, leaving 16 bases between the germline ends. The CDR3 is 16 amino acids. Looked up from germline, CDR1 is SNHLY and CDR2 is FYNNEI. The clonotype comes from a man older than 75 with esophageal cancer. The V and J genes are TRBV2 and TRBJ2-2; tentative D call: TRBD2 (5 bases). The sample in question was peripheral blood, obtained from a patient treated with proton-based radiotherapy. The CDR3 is CASSEAGMGSGGELFF. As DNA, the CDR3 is TGTGCCAGCAGTGAAGCAGGGATGGGAAGCGGAGGGGAGCTGTTTTTT. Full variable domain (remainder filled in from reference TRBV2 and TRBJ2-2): EPEVTQTPSHQVTQMGQEVILRCVPISNHLYFYWYRQILGQKVEFLVSFYNNEISEKSEIFDDQFSVERPDGSNFTLKIRSTKLEDSAMYFCASSEAGMGSGGELFFGEGSRLTVL.